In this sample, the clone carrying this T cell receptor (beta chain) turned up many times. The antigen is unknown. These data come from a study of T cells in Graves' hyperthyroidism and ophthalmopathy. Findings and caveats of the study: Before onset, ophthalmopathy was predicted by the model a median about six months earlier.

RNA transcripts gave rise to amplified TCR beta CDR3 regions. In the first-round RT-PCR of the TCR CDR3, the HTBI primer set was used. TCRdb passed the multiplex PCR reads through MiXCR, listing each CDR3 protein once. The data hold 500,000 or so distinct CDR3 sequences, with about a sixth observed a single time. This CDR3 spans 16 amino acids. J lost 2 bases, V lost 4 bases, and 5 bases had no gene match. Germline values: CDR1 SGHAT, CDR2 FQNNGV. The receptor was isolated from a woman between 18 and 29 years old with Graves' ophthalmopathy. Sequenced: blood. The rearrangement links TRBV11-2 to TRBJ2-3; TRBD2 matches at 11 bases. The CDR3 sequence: CASSSGLAAFTDTQYF. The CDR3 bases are TGTGCCAGCAGCTCGGGACTAGCGGCATTCACAGATACGCAGTATTTT. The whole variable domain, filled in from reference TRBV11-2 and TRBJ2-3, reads EAGVAQSPRYKIIEKRQSVAFWCNPISGHATLYWYQQILGQGPKLLIQFQNNGVVDDSQLPKDRFSAERLKGVDSTLKIQPAKLEDSAVYLCASSSGLAAFTDTQYFGPGTRLTVL.